This entry features one TCR beta chain sequence. TCRdb recomputed calls from the RT-PCR reads with MiXCR, one row per CDR3 protein. This table holds approximately 99,000 distinct CDR3 sequences, 35% found once. With 6 bases removed from V and 1 base from J, the gap between germline ends came to 18 bases. This CDR3 is built from 16 residues. Germline V gives CDR1 MNHEY, CDR2 SMNVEV (reference sequence). These data are taken from a study of patients and donors after allogeneic stem cell transplantation. Sequencing was performed on blood, either unsorted or a sorted T cell fraction (not recorded which). The clonotype comes from a human donor who was either an allogeneic HSCT recipient or a stem cell or donor lymphocyte infusion donor (not recorded which). It is not recorded whose cells these are; they may come from a transplant donor. The chain joins TRBV27 to TRBJ1-2, with D tentatively TRBD1 (6 bases). The CDR3 here is CASRHTRTDFNYGYTF. The CDR3 nucleotides read TGTGCCAGCAGACATACCCGGACAGACTTTAACTATGGCTACACCTTC.